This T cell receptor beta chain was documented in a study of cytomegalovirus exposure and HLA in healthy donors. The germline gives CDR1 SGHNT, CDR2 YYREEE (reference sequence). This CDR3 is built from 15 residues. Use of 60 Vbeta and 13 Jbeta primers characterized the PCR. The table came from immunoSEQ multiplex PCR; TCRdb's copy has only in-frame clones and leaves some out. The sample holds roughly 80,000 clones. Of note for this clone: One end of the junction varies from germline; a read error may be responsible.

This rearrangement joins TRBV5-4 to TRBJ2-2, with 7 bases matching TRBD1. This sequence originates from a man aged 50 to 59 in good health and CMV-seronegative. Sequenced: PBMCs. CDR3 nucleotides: TGTGCCAGCAGCTTAGGGACAGTGAACATCGGGGAGCTGTTTTTT. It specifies CASSLGTVNIGELFF.